These 12 T cell receptor beta chains were sequenced from one sample in a study of cytomegalovirus exposure and HLA in healthy donors. The study ran its PCR with 60 Vbeta and 13 Jbeta primers. Profiling relied on immunoSEQ multiplex PCR, and the TCRdb table lists in-frame clones only, not all of them. The sample contains 140,000 or so clones, about 80% of which appear only once. Sequencing used PBMCs. Receptors originate from a woman aged 55 to 70 in good health and CMV-seropositive.

The V call is TRBV4-1, the J call TRBJ2-5, with TRBD1 matching 8 bases. Germline assignment: CDR1 MGHRA and CDR2 YSYEKL. Trimming cost V 7 bases and J 4 bases; bases outside gene matches: 8. The CDR3 runs 14 residues. The CDR3, as DNA: TGCGCCAGCAACCTCGGACAGGGTGGAGAGACCCAGTACTTC. It encodes CASNLGQGGETQYF.

V is TRBV30 and J is TRBJ2-5; TRBD2 matches at 13 bases. The CDR3 spans 16 residues. The J segment lost 7 bases and the V segment lost 5 bases, leaving 13 bases of the junction unmatched. Looked up from germline, CDR1 is GTSNPN and CDR2 is SVGIG (reference sequence). CDR3 in amino acids: CAWARTSGRYAGTQYF. The CDR3 DNA sequence: TGTGCCTGGGCCAGGACTAGCGGGAGATATGCCGGGACCCAGTACTTC.

This sequence joins TRBV30 and TRBJ1-2; 7 bases match TRBD1. The V segment lost 2 bases and the J segment 0 bases; nucleotides outside the gene matches: 3. The CDR3 spans 14 residues. Germline CDR1 GTSNPN, CDR2 SVGIG (reference sequence). The CDR3 protein is CAWSRGGANYGYTF. Here the CDR3 DNA reads TGTGCCTGGAGTCGAGGGGGCGCTAACTATGGCTACACCTTC.

The chain joins TRBV15 to TRBJ1-6; TRBD1 agrees at 8 bases. Germline V lookup: CDR1 LNHNV, CDR2 YYDKDF (reference sequence). The J segment lost 4 bases and the V segment lost 1 base, leaving 0 bases of the junction unmatched. The CDR3 length is 15 residues. The CDR3 loop reads CATSRGTGYNSPLHF. Written as DNA, the CDR3 is TGTGCCACCAGCAGAGGGACAGGGTATAATTCACCCCTCCACTTT.

The chain joins TRBV7-2 to TRBJ1-5, with 8 bases matching TRBD1. The CDR3 covers 13 residues. Germline V lookup: CDR1 SGHTA, CDR2 FQGNSA. Unmatched junction bases numbered 4, after V lost 5 bases and J lost 7 bases. In DNA form, the CDR3 reads TGTGCCAGCAGCCCGGACAGGGACCAGCCCCAGCATTTT. It specifies CASSPDRDQPQHF.

The chain recombines TRBV5-1 with TRBJ2-5, with D unresolved. The CDR3 runs 14 residues. Trimming removed 5 bases from V and 4 bases from J, with 15 bases in between. Germline V gene sequence: CDR1 SGHRS, CDR2 YFSETQ. The CDR3 reads CASRPGSTGETQYF. The CDR3 DNA sequence: TGCGCCAGCAGGCCCGGGTCCACCGGAGAGACCCAGTACTTC.

This clone has only one observation. This chain connects TRBV5-1 to TRBJ2-5; 7 bases fit TRBD2. The CDR3 contains 14 residues. With V trimmed by 4 bases and J by 0 bases, 3 bases remained unmatched. Germline V gene lookup returns CDR1 SGHRS and CDR2 YFSETQ. DNA for the CDR3: TGCGCCAGCAGCGCAGCGGGGAACCAAGAGACCCAGTACTTC. This translates into CASSAAGNQETQYF. The variable domain in full, with the rest retrieved from reference TRBV5-1 and TRBJ2-5, is KAGVTQTPRYLIKTRGQQVTLSCSPISGHRSVSWYQQTPGQGLQFLFEYFSETQRNKGNFPGRFSGRQFSNSRSEMNVSTLELGDSALYLCASSAAGNQETQYFGPGTRLLVL.

The chain uses TRBV28 and TRBJ2-3, with TRBD2 matching over 8 bases. The germline gives CDR1 MDHEN, CDR2 SYDVKM. This CDR3 is 15 amino acids long. V lost 2 bases, J lost 3 bases, and 4 bases stayed unmatched. The CDR3 region is CASSLTGGPTDTQYF. Here the CDR3 DNA reads TGTGCCAGCAGTTTAACGGGAGGGCCGACAGATACGCAGTATTTT.

V usage is TRBV5-1 and J usage is TRBJ2-1; no clear D gene. V lost 1 base and J lost 8, with 13 bases in between. CDR1 and CDR2 (germline): SGHRS, YFSETQ. This CDR3 has 14 residues. CDR3 nucleotides: TGCGCCAGCAGCTTGAGTCTAGGTTTGGATGAGCAGTTCTTC. Amino acids: CASSLSLGLDEQFF. The variable domain in full, with the rest retrieved from reference TRBV5-1 and TRBJ2-1, is KAGVTQTPRYLIKTRGQQVTLSCSPISGHRSVSWYQQTPGQGLQFLFEYFSETQRNKGNFPGRFSGRQFSNSRSEMNVSTLELGDSALYLCASSLSLGLDEQFFGPGTRLTVL.

In its sample, this clone was seen once. This sequence joins TRBV15 and TRBJ2-1; the D gene is possibly TRBD2 (5 bases). CDR1 LNHNV and CDR2 YYDKDF come from the germline V gene (reference sequence). This CDR3 is 17 amino acids long. V gave up 2 bases and J gave up 8 bases, with 22 bases separating them. CDR3 in DNA: TGTGCCACCAGCAGAAGAGTACCGGGCCACGGGAATGATGAGCAGTTCTTC. Amino acid sequence: CATSRRVPGHGNDEQFF.

This chain connects TRBV28 to TRBJ2-3; 10 nucleotides agree with TRBD2. This CDR3 has 15 amino acids. The germline V gene has CDR1 MDHEN and CDR2 SYDVKM. The junction had 3 bases not matched to a gene; V was cut back by 4 bases and J by 2 bases. CDR3 sequence reads: CASSSSGGTTDTQYF. The CDR3 region has the DNA TGTGCCAGCAGTTCTAGCGGGGGTACCACAGATACGCAGTATTTT.

This chain links TRBV15 with TRBJ2-7; a possible D gene is TRBD1 (6 bases). Germline assignment: CDR1 LNHNV and CDR2 YYDKDF (reference sequence). Trimming stripped 3 bases from V and 3 bases from J, with 15 bases between. This CDR3 has 15 amino acids. For the CDR3, the DNA is TGTGCCACCAGCAGTGGGGGCATCAGGGGCTACGAGCAGTACTTC. Translation gives CATSSGGIRGYEQYF.